This T cell receptor (delta chain) was sequenced in a study of gamma-delta chains in newborns, infants, children. V shed 4 bases, J shed 0 bases, and the junction held 33 bases outside the gene matches. The CDR3 extends over 25 amino acids. Germline V lookup: CDR1 TSWWSYY, CDR2 QGS. By share, this clone counts as large. TCRdb re-called clones from the reads using CATT. Of over 800 delta-chain clones in the sample, around 0.8% were seen once. This chain uses TRDV1 with TRDJ1; 9 nucleotides match TRDD2. This sequence originates from a child in good health. Sequencing was done on a sample of blood. The CDR3 reads CALGAKIRLQSAFLHVRTYTDKLIF. As DNA, the CDR3 is TGTGCTCTTGGGGCCAAAATTCGCCTCCAATCAGCCTTCCTACATGTTCGTACGTACACCGATAAACTCATCTTT.